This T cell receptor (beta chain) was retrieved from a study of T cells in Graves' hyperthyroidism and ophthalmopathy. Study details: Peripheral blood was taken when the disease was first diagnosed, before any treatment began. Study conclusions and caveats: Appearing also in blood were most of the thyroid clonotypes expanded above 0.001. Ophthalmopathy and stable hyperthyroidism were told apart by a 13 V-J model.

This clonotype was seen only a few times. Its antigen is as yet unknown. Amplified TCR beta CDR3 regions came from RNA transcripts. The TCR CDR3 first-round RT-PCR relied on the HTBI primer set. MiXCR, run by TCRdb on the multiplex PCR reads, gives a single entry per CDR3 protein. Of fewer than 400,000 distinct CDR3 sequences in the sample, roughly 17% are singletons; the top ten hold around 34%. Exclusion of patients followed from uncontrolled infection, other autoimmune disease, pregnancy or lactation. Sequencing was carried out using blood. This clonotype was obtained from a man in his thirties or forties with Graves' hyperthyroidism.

CDR3 in DNA: TGTGCCAGCTCACCACCGGGGTCAGATGAAAAACTGTTTTTT. Protein: CASSPPGSDEKLFF. The chain couples TRBV18 to TRBJ1-4; D unclear. The CDR3 totals 14 residues. V lost 0 bases, J lost 6 bases, and 8 bases lay in between. Germline CDR1 and CDR2: KGHSH and LQKENI. The full variable domain, its missing parts supplied by reference TRBV18 and TRBJ1-4, is NAGVMQNPRHLVRRRGQEARLRCSPMKGHSHVYWYRQLPEEGLKFMVYLQKENIIDESGMPKERFSAEFPKEGPSILRIQQVVRGDSAAYFCASSPPGSDEKLFFGSGTQLSVL.